The 27 T cell receptor beta chains below all came from one sample that was sequenced in a study of siplizumab effects on memory and regulatory T cells. The protocol was immunoSEQ multiplex PCR, while the TCRdb copy is restricted to in-frame clones and leaves out a portion. The sample has roughly 110,000 clones, about 94% seen once; the top ten hold over 0.15%. What was sequenced was non-Treg CD4+ T cells sorted from blood. The receptors here all came from a human donor in good health.

The V and J genes are TRBV9 and TRBJ1-4; D uncertain. V gave up 5 bases and J gave up 5 bases, with 13 bases separating them. The CDR3 runs 14 residues. In germline, CDR1 is SGDLS, CDR2 YYNGEE. The CDR3 here is CASSREGGNEKLFF. CDR3 nucleotide sequence: TGTGCCAGCAGTAGAGAGGGAGGAAATGAAAAACTGTTTTTT.

The V call is TRBV6-6, the J call TRBJ2-2; 7 bases align to TRBD1. Unmatched junction bases numbered 6, after V lost 7 bases and J lost 4 bases. Germline CDR1 is MNHNY and CDR2 is SVGAGI (reference sequence). This CDR3 is built from 14 residues. The DNA for the CDR3 is TGTGCCAGCAAAGACAGGGCGGGCACCGGGGAGCTGTTTTTT. This codes for CASKDRAGTGELFF.

This clone was observed a single time. The rearrangement links TRBV18 to TRBJ2-7; possible D gene TRBD2, 6 bases. The CDR3 extends over 15 amino acids. The germline gives CDR1 KGHSH, CDR2 LQKENI. V shed 0 bases and J shed 3 bases, with 12 bases lying between them. The CDR3 loop is CASSPPRGAGYEQYF. CDR3 bases: TGTGCCAGCTCACCACCGCGCGGGGCGGGCTACGAGCAGTACTTC. Full variable domain (outside the CDR3, taken from reference TRBV18 and TRBJ2-7): NAGVMQNPRHLVRRRGQEARLRCSPMKGHSHVYWYRQLPEEGLKFMVYLQKENIIDESGMPKERFSAEFPKEGPSILRIQQVVRGDSAAYFCASSPPRGAGYEQYFGPGTRLTVT.

The chain uses TRBV28 and TRBJ2-3; D is uncertain. V was clipped by 1 base and J by 10 bases, with 12 bases between them. This CDR3 contains 13 residues. Looked up from germline, CDR1 is MDHEN and CDR2 is SYDVKM. The chain's CDR3 is CASSLSPLTAQYF. CDR3 DNA sequence: TGTGCCAGCAGTTTATCCCCCTTAACGGCGCAGTATTTT.

The chain combines TRBV6-5 with TRBJ1-2, with unresolved D. Trimming cost V 2 bases and J 2 bases, with 9 bases left between them. CDR3 length: 14 residues. Per the germline V gene, CDR1 is MNHEY and CDR2 is SVGAGI. The CDR3 DNA is TGTGCCAGCAGTTACGGGGTCCCCAACTATGGCTACACCTTC. As protein: CASSYGVPNYGYTF.

This clone was counted only a few times. The chain's CDR3 is CASSSGGLALNSPLHF. For the CDR3, the DNA is TGTGCCAGCAGTTCAGGGGGACTGGCCCTAAATTCACCCCTCCACTTT. The chain has TRBV28 and TRBJ1-6; 7 positions agree with TRBD1. The germline CDR1 and CDR2 sequences are MDHEN and SYDVKM. The CDR3 loop spans 16 amino acids. V lost 4 bases, J lost 7 bases, and 10 bases stayed unmatched.

V usage is TRBV9 and J usage is TRBJ2-3, with 13 bases aligning to TRBD2. This CDR3 is 17 amino acids long. Germline V gene sequence: CDR1 SGDLS, CDR2 YYNGEE. Unmatched junction bases numbered 10, after V lost 4 bases and J lost 5 bases. The CDR3 spells CASSPRLAGGGGDTQYF. The DNA for the CDR3 is TGTGCCAGCAGCCCTCGACTAGCGGGGGGCGGTGGAGATACGCAGTATTTT.

This chain uses TRBV4-3 with TRBJ2-5, with 7 bases identical to TRBD2. This CDR3 region has 14 residues. Germline loops: CDR1 LGHNA, CDR2 YSLEER. V lost 3 bases to trimming and J lost 5 bases; unmatched junction nucleotides: 6. The CDR3 bases are TGCGCCAGCAGCCAGCAGCGGGGTTCTGAGACCCAGTACTTC. Its translation: CASSQQRGSETQYF.

The chain combines TRBV5-1 with TRBJ2-3; D is perhaps TRBD1 (6 bases). V lost 0 bases and J lost 0, with 11 bases in between. This CDR3 contains 16 residues. Germline loops: CDR1 SGHRS, CDR2 YFSETQ. DNA for the CDR3: TGCGCCAGCAGCTTGGGAATGGACAGAAGCACAGATACGCAGTATTTT. Protein: CASSLGMDRSTDTQYF.

V is TRBV18 and J is TRBJ2-7, with D tentatively TRBD2 (6 bases). CDR3 length: 13 residues. Deletions cut 3 bases from V and 2 bases from J, with 8 bases between. Germline assignment: CDR1 KGHSH and CDR2 LQKENI. For the CDR3, the DNA is TGTGCCAGCTCACCCGGGACTCCCTACGAGCAGTACTTC. As protein: CASSPGTPYEQYF.

This clone appeared a single time. CDR3 sequence (DNA): TGTGCCAGCAGCTTAGTCGGCTTCTGGGGAGCTTTCTTT. It codes for CASSLVGFWGAFF. This rearrangement joins TRBV7-9 to TRBJ1-1; no firm D call. Germline loops: CDR1 SEHNR, CDR2 FQNEAQ (reference sequence). The CDR3 is 13 residues long. V lost 1 base and J 10 bases, leaving 13 bases between the germline ends.

The V and J genes are TRBV29-1 and TRBJ2-2; D could derive from TRBD1 or TRBD2 (5 bases each). CDR1 and CDR2 (germline): SQVTM, ANQGSEA. The V and J ends lost 6 bases and 7 bases respectively, with 18 bases between them. CDR3 length equals 14 residues. The CDR3 DNA reads TGCAGCGTCCTACCCCAGGGTGGGAGCGGGGAGCTGTTTTTT. As protein: CSVLPQGGSGELFF.

The chain combines TRBV28 with TRBJ1-1, with D possibly TRBD1 on 6 matching bases. CDR3 length equals 14 residues. Trimming removed 6 bases at V and 0 bases at J, with 11 bases between. CDR1 MDHEN and CDR2 SYDVKM come from the germline V gene. CDR3: CASRPGQMNTEAFF. The CDR3 DNA is TGTGCCAGCAGGCCGGGACAAATGAACACTGAAGCTTTCTTT.

J is TRBJ2-7 and V is TRBV6-4; the D gene is possibly TRBD2 (5 bases). The germline V gene has CDR1 MRHNA and CDR2 SNTAGT. V was shortened by 6 bases and J by 2 bases, with 8 bases between the two germline ends. This CDR3 is 12 amino acids long. CDR3 coding DNA: TGTGCCAGCAGACCCGGGGCCTACGAGCAGTACTTC. Translated: CASRPGAYEQYF.

The chain employs TRBV29-1 and TRBJ1-2; D might be TRBD1 (5 bases). V lost 5 bases to trimming and J lost 0 bases, with 16 bases between them. The germline V gene has CDR1 SQVTM and CDR2 ANQGSEA. This CDR3 contains 15 residues. CDR3 sequence: CSVPRRGDPNYGYTF. In DNA form, the CDR3 reads TGCAGCGTTCCCCGGAGAGGGGACCCTAACTATGGCTACACCTTC.

There are a few counts of this clone. The rearrangement joins TRBV19 to TRBJ1-6, with unresolved D. This CDR3 is built from 12 residues. The germline gives CDR1 LNHDA, CDR2 SQIVND (reference sequence). Trimming stripped 4 bases from V and 8 bases from J, with 6 bases between. CDR3 loop: CASSTEYSPLHF. CDR3 nucleotide sequence: TGTGCCAGTAGTACAGAATATTCACCCCTCCACTTT. Complete variable domain (other parts from reference TRBV19 and TRBJ1-6): DGGITQSPKYLFRKEGQNVTLSCEQNLNHDAMYWYRQDPGQGLRLIYYSQIVNDFQKGDIAEGYSVSREKKESFPLTVTSAQKNPTAFYLCASSTEYSPLHFGNGTRLTVT.

The rearrangement joins TRBV7-9 to TRBJ1-3; D not certain. The germline CDR1 and CDR2 sequences are SEHNR and FQNEAQ (reference sequence). Trimming left V 1 base short and J 2 bases short, with 12 bases between. This CDR3 spans 16 amino acids. The DNA of the CDR3 is TGTGCCAGCAGCTTAGACGGGGTCTCGCCTGGAAACACCATATATTTT. It specifies CASSLDGVSPGNTIYF.

V is TRBV28 and J is TRBJ2-1, with a tentative D call TRBD1 (6 bases). This CDR3 spans 14 amino acids. The germline V gene has CDR1 MDHEN and CDR2 SYDVKM. The V gene lost 3 bases and the J gene lost 5 bases, with 11 bases spanning the gap. As DNA, the CDR3 is TGTGCCAGCAGTTTCCCAGGGGAGAACAATGAGCAGTTCTTC. This encodes CASSFPGENNEQFF.

The chain couples TRBV7-2 to TRBJ2-3; 13 bases align to TRBD2. This CDR3 region has 19 residues. The germline V gene has CDR1 SGHTA and CDR2 FQGNSA. The V gene end was trimmed by 5 bases and the J gene end by 4 bases; junction bases not matched to a gene: 15. CDR3 nucleotides: TGTGCCAGCAGCCGGACCGGGACTAGCGGGGCACGGGGCTCAGATACGCAGTATTTT. Residues: CASSRTGTSGARGSDTQYF.

The CDR3 here is CASSPGGSHTDTQYF. The DNA for the CDR3 is TGTGCCAGCAGCCCCGGGGGGAGTCACACCGATACGCAGTATTTT. The genes are TRBV7-2 and TRBJ2-3; 7 nucleotides align to TRBD2. Germline trimming cut 5 bases from V and 6 bases from J; bases unmatched to any gene: 11. This CDR3 has 15 amino acids. Germline-derived CDR1 and CDR2 are SGHTA and FQGNSA. The whole variable domain, filled in from reference TRBV7-2 and TRBJ2-3, reads GAGVSQSPSNKVTEKGKDVELRCDPISGHTALYWYRQSLGQGLEFLIYFQGNSAPDKSGLPSDRFSAERTGGSVSTLTIQRTQQEDSAVYLCASSPGGSHTDTQYFGPGTRLTVL.

The chain uses TRBV6-6 and TRBJ1-2; 8 bases line up with TRBD1. Germline trimming cut 6 bases from V and 6 bases from J; bases unmatched to any gene: 0. The CDR3 length is 11 residues. CDR1 MNHNY and CDR2 SVGAGI come from the germline V gene (reference sequence). The CDR3 bases are TGTGCCAGCAGGGACAGGGATGGCTACACCTTC. Amino acids: CASRDRDGYTF.

This CDR3 is CASSEVPGPDTQYF. For the CDR3, the DNA is TGTGCCAGCAGTGAAGTACCGGGACCAGATACGCAGTATTTT. The chain uses TRBV6-1 and TRBJ2-3; D tentatively fits TRBD1 or TRBD2 (5 bases each). CDR3 size: 14 residues. V gave up 1 base and J gave up 4 bases, with 9 bases separating them. CDR1 and CDR2 from the germline V gene are MNHNS and SASEGT.

This clone was observed a single time. V usage is TRBV29-1 and J usage is TRBJ1-1; D ambiguous. The CDR3 spans 14 residues. Germline V gene sequence: CDR1 SQVTM, CDR2 ANQGSEA. Between the trimmed V and J ends, which lost 6 bases and 0 bases, there was a span of 14 bases. The chain's CDR3 is CSVLPNRLNTEAFF. The CDR3 DNA is TGCAGCGTCCTACCGAACAGACTGAACACTGAAGCTTTCTTT.

This chain connects TRBV11-3 to TRBJ2-7, with D unresolved. This CDR3 has 15 residues. The ends were cut back, 1 base at V and 2 bases at J, with 12 bases in the middle. Germline CDR1 and CDR2: SGHNT and YENEEA. The CDR3 DNA follows: TGTGCCAGCAGCTTAGCTTGGGGTCCAGCCTACGAGCAGTACTTC. It is translated as CASSLAWGPAYEQYF.

The CDR3 nucleotides are TGTGCCAGCAGACCCTCGTTTGCAACTAATGAAAAACTGTTTTTT. Translated: CASRPSFATNEKLFF. The rearrangement joins TRBV11-2 to TRBJ1-4, with D unresolved. V lost 6 bases and J 0 bases, leaving 11 bases between the germline ends. Germline V gives CDR1 SGHAT, CDR2 FQNNGV. The CDR3 runs to 15 residues.

The chain uses TRBV4-3 and TRBJ2-1; a possible D gene is TRBD2 (5 bases). This CDR3 is 16 amino acids long. V was pared by 0 bases and J by 0 bases, with 9 bases between. Germline V CDR1 and CDR2: LGHNA, YSLEER. CDR3 amino acids: CASSQEGLASYNEQFF. CDR3 bases: TGCGCCAGCAGCCAAGAAGGGCTAGCCTCCTACAATGAGCAGTTCTTC.

V is TRBV29-1 and J is TRBJ1-2, with 9 bases fitting TRBD1. The junction had 4 bases not matched to a gene; V was cut back by 7 bases and J by 4 bases. The CDR3 sequence is 12 residues long. Germline V gene data show CDR1 as SQVTM and CDR2 as ANQGSEA. This CDR3 reads CSGGDRAYGYTF. The CDR3 nucleotides read TGCAGCGGAGGGGACAGGGCCTATGGCTACACCTTC.